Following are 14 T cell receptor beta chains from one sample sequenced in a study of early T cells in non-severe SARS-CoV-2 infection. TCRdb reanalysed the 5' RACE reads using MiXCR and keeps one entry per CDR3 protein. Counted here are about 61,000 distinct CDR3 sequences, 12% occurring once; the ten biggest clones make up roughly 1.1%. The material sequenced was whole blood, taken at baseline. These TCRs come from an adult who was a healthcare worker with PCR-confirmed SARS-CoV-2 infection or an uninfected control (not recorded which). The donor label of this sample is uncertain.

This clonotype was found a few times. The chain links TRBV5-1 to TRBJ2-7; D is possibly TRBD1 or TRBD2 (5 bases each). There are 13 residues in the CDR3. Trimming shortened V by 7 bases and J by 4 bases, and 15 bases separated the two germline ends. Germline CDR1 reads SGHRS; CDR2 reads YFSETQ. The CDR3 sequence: CASPLGTSYEQYV. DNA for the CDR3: TGCGCCAGCCCTCTTGGGACGTCATACGAGCAGTACGTC.

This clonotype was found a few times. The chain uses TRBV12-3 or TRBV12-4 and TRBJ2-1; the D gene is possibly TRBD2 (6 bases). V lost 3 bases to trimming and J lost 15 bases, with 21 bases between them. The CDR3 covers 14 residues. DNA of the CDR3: TGTGCCAGCAGTTTCGGGGGTTCGGGCAACGTGCGGTTCTTC. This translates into CASSFGGSGNVRFF.

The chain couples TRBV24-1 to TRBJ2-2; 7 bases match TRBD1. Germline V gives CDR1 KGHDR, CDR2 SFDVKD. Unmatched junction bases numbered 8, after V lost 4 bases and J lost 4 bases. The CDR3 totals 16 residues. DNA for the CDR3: TGTGCCACCAGTGACCTAGACAGGGCCGGCACCGGGGAGCTGTTTTTT. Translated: CATSDLDRAGTGELFF.

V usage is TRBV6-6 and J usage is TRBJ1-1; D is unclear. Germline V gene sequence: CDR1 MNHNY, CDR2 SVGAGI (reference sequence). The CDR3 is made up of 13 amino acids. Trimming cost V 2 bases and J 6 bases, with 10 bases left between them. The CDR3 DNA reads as TGTGCCAGCAGTTACGCCAGGTCATCTGAAGCTTTCTTT. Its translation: CASSYARSSEAFF.

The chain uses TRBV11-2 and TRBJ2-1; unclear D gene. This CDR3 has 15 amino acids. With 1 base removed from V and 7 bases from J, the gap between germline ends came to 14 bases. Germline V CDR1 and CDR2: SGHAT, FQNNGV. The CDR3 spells CASSLGKAIRNEQFF. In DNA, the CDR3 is TGTGCCAGCAGCTTAGGGAAAGCAATTAGGAATGAGCAGTTCTTC.

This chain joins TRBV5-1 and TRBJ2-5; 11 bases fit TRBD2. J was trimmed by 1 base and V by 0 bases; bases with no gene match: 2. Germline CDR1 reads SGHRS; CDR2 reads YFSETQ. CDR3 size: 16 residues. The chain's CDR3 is CASSLVLAGGQETQYF. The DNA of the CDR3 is TGCGCCAGCAGCTTGGTTCTAGCGGGGGGCCAAGAGACCCAGTACTTC.

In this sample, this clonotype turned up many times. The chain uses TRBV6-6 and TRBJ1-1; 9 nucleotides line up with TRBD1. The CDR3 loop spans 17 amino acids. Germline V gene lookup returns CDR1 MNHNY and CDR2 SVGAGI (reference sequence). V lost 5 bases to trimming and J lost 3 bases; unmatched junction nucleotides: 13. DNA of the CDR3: TGTGCCAGCAGTCCCACGCTCCAACAGGGGGCATACACTGAAGCTTTCTTT. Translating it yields CASSPTLQQGAYTEAFF.

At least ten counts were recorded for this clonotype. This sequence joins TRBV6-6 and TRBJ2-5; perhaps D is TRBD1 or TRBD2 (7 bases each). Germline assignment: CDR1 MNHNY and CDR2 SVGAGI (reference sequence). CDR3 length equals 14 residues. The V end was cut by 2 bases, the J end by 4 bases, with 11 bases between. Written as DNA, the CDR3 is TGTGCCAGCAGTTACCCAGGGGGGGTAGAGACCCAGTACTTC. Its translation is CASSYPGGVETQYF.

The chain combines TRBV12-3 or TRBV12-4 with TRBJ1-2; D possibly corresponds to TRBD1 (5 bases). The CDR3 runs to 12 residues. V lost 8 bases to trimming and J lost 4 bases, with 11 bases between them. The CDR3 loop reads CASVGDSYGYTF. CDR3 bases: TGTGCCAGCGTGGGGGACTCCTATGGCTACACCTTC.

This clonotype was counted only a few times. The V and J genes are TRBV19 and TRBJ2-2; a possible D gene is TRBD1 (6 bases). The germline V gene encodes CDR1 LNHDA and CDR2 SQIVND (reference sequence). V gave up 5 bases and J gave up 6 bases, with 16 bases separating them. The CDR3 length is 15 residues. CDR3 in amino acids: CASSGQFIVAGELFF. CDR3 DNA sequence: TGTGCCAGTAGTGGACAGTTCATCGTGGCCGGGGAGCTGTTTTTT.

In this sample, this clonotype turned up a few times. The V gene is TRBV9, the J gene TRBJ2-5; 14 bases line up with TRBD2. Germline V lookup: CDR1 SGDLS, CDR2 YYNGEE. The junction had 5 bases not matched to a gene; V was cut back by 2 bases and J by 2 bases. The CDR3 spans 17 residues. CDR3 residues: CASSVGLAGALQETQYF. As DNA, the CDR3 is TGTGCCAGCAGCGTGGGACTAGCGGGGGCCCTACAAGAGACCCAGTACTTC.

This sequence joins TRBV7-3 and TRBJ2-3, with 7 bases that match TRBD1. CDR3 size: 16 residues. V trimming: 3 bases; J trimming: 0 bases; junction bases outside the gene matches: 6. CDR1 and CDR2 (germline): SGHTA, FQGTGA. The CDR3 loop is CASSFLQGVSTDTQYF. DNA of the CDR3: TGTGCCAGCAGCTTTCTCCAGGGGGTTAGCACAGATACGCAGTATTTT.

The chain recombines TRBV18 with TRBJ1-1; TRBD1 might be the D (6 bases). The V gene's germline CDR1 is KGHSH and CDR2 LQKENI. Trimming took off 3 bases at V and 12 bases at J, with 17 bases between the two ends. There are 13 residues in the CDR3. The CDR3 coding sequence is TGTGCCAGCTCACCGCCGGGACACGTAGGGACTTTCTTT. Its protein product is CASSPPGHVGTFF. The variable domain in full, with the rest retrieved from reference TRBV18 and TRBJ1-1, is NAGVMQNPRHLVRRRGQEARLRCSPMKGHSHVYWYRQLPEEGLKFMVYLQKENIIDESGMPKERFSAEFPKEGPSILRIQQVVRGDSAAYFCASSPPGHVGTFFGQGTRLTVV.

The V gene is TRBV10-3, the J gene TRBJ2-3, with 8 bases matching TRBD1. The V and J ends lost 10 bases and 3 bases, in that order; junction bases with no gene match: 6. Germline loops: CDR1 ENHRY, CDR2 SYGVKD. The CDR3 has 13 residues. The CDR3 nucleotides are TGTGCCAGCGAGCAGGGGGCAACAGATACGCAGTATTTT. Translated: CASEQGATDTQYF.